This TCR beta chain was sequenced for a study of cytomegalovirus exposure and HLA in healthy donors. About the study: The same platform used for the 500 to 850 first-cohort repertoires was also used for the roughly 120 validation repertoires, as a later analysis reported. Points from the study as a whole: Reports credit the classifier with highly specific, highly sensitive diagnosis of cytomegalovirus status.

As regards this clone: Its antigen is undetermined.

This CDR3 is built from 15 residues. Germline V gene data show CDR1 as SGHRS and CDR2 as YFSETQ. V lost 2 bases to trimming and J lost 0 bases; unmatched junction nucleotides: 1. Clones were read by immunoSEQ multiplex PCR, and TCRdb kept only the in-frame ones, dropping some. The sample records fewer than 200,000 clones, just under 90% being singletons. The rearrangement uses TRBV5-1 and TRBJ2-1; TRBD2 aligns across 8 bases. Material for sequencing was PBMCs. This TCR came from a woman in her 30s in good health and CMV-seronegative. The CDR3 DNA reads as TGCGCCAGCAGCTTCAGCGGGAGCTCCTACAATGAGCAGTTCTTC. Its translation: CASSFSGSSYNEQFF.